This TCR beta chain was documented in a study of blood T cell repertoires in COVID-19. Study context: Spain, Italy and the United States supplied samples that represented acute and convalescent COVID-19. Sources were T cells, B-cell-depleted T cells, or PBMCs; the material itself was cDNA or gDNA.

Original analysis: Researchers report that nucleated cell counts were estimated from reference gene primer amplification. Clones were sequenced by immunoSEQ multiplex PCR, and TCRdb holds only the in-frame ones, with some missing. V, J and clone size derive from that table, while D and trimming were established from the DNA sequence. The sample includes roughly 170,000 clones, around 85% of them seen just once. The CDR3 is 15 amino acids. J lost 2 bases, V lost 4 bases, and 6 bases had no gene match. Germline lookup yields CDR1 ENHRY and CDR2 SYGVKD. Sample: peripheral blood. The source is a man between 65 and 80 years old with active or convalescent COVID-19. The rearrangement links TRBV10-3 to TRBJ2-5, with TRBD2 matching over 8 bases. The CDR3: CAISGQLAVQETQYF. In DNA form, the CDR3 reads TGTGCCATCAGTGGGCAACTAGCGGTGCAAGAGACCCAGTACTTC.